Presented here are 6 T cell receptor beta chains from one specimen sequenced in a study of spatial heterogeneity in lung cancer. TCRdb reanalysed the 5' RACE reads using MiXCR and keeps one entry per CDR3 protein. The table has about 75,000 distinct CDR3 sequences, roughly 15% seen once. Time point meaning: sample taken at primary tumor resection. Unsorted whole RNA from tumor, nontumor lung or frozen PBMC underwent sequencing. Material: PBMCs, obtained at surgery. The receptors derive from a male donor with early-stage non-small cell lung cancer.

The chain combines TRBV7-6 with TRBJ2-3; TRBD2 aligns across 7 bases. Trimming removed 1 base from V and 2 bases from J; junction bases left unmatched: 6. The germline V gene has CDR1 SGHVS and CDR2 FNYEAQ. CDR3 length equals 16 residues. CDR3 amino acids: CASSLVASGYTDTQYF. CDR3 nucleotide sequence: TGTGCCAGCAGCTTAGTCGCTAGCGGTTACACAGATACGCAGTATTTT.

The chain joins TRBV10-2 to TRBJ2-1; 10 bases match TRBD2. Germline trimming cut 6 bases from V and 5 bases from J; bases unmatched to any gene: 7. The CDR3 sequence is 15 residues long. Germline V gene data show CDR1 as WSHSY and CDR2 as SAAADI. CDR3 in amino acids: CASRDPGTSDNEQFF. Here the CDR3 DNA reads TGCGCCAGCAGAGACCCAGGGACTAGCGACAATGAGCAGTTCTTC.

This clonotype was seen repeatedly, ten times or more. The rearrangement links TRBV24-1 to TRBJ2-7; tentative D call: TRBD2 (6 bases). V gave up 7 bases and J gave up 2 bases, with 17 bases separating them. The CDR3 loop spans 15 amino acids. Looked up from germline, CDR1 is KGHDR and CDR2 is SFDVKD. The DNA for the CDR3 is TGTGCCACCAGCGGGGGTTCCGGGTACGCCTACGAGCAGTACTTC. Its translation is CATSGGSGYAYEQYF.

V gene TRBV3-1 combines with J gene TRBJ1-1; the D is unclear. Trimming removed 4 bases at V and 0 bases at J, with 15 bases between. The CDR3 contains 16 residues. Germline-derived CDR1 and CDR2 are LGHDT and YNNKEL (reference sequence). The CDR3 protein is CASSPLRPLMNTEAFF. CDR3 nucleotide sequence: TGTGCCAGCAGCCCCCTAAGACCGTTGATGAACACTGAAGCTTTCTTT.

The genes are TRBV12-3 or TRBV12-4 and TRBJ2-1, with D maybe TRBD2 (6 bases). Trimming pared 5 bases from V and 2 bases from J, leaving 13 bases between. This CDR3 is 15 amino acids long. The DNA of the CDR3 is TGTGCCAGCAGTCGGGACTCGCTTCCCTACAATGAGCAGTTCTTC. Amino acids: CASSRDSLPYNEQFF.

J is TRBJ2-3 and V is TRBV12-3 or TRBV12-4; the match to TRBD1 covers 11 bases. The ends lost 1 base at V and 10 bases at J; junction bases unmatched: 4. CDR3 length: 14 amino acids. The CDR3 region has the DNA TGTGCCAGCAGTTTAGGTGGGACAGGGGGTGCGCAGTATTTT. Translated: CASSLGGTGGAQYF.